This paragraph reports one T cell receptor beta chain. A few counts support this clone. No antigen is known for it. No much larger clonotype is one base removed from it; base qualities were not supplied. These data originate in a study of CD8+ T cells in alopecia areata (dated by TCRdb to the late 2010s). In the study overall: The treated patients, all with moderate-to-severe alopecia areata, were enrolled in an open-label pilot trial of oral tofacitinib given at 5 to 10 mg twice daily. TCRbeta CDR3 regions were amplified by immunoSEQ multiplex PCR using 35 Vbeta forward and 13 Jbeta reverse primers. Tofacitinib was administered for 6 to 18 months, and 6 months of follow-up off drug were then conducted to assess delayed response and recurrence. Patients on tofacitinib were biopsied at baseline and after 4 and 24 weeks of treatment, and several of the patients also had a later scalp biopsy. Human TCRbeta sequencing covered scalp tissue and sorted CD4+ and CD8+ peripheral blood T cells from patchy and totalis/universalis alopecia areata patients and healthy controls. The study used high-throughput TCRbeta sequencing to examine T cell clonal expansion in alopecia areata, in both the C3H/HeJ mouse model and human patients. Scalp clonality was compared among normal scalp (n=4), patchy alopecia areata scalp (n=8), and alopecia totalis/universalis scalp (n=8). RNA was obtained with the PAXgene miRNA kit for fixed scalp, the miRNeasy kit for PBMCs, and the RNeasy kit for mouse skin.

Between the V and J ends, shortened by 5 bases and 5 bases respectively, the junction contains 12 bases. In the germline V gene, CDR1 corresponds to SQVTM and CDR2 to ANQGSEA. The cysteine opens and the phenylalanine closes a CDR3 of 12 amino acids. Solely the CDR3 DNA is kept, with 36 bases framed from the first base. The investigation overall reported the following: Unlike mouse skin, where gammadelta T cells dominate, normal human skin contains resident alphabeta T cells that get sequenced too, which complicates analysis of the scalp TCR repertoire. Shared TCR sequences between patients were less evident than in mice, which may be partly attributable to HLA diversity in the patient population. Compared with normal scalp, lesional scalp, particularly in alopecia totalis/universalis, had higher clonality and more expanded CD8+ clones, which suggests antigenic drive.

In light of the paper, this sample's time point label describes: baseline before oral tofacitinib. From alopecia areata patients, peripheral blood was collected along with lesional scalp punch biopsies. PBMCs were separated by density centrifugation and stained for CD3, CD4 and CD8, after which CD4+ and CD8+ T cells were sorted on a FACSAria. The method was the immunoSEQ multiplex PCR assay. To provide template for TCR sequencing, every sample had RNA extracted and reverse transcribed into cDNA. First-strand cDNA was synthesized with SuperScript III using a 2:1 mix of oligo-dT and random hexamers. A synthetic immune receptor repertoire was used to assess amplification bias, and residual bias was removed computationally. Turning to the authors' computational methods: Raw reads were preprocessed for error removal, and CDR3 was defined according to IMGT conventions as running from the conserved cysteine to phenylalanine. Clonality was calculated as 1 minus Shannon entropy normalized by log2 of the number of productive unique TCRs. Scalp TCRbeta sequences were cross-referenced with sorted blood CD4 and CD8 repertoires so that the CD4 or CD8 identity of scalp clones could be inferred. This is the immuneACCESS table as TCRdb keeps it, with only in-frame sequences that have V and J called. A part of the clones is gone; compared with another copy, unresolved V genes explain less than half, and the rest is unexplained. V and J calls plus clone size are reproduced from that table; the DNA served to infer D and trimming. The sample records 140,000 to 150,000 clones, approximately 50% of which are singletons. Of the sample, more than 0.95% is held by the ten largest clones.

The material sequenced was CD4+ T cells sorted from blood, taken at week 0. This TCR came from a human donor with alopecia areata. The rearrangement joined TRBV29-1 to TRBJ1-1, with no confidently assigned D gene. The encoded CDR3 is CSVRRAGTEAFF. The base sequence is TGCAGCGTTCGCCGGGCTGGGACTGAAGCTTTCTTT.